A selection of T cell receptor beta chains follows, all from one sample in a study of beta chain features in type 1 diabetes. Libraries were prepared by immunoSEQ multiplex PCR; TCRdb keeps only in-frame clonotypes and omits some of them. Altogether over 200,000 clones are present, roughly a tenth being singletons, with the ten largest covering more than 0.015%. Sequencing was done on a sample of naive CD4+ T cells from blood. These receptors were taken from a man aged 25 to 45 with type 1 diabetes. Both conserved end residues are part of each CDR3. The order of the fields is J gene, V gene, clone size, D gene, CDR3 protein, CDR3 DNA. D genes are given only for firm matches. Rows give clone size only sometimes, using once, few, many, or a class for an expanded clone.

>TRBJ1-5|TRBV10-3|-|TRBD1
CAMGQNPNQPQHF
TGTGCCATGGGACAGAACCCCAATCAGCCCCAGCATTTT
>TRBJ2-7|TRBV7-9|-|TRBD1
CASSLTGGDEQYF
TGTGCCAGCAGCTTAACAGGGGGCGACGAGCAGTACTTC
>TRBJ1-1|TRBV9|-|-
CASSAQGRSNTEAFF
TGTGCCAGCAGCGCTCAGGGGCGATCGAACACTGAAGCTTTCTTT
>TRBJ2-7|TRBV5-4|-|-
CASSFGGGGYEQYF
TGTGCCAGCAGCTTCGGAGGGGGCGGCTACGAGCAGTACTTC
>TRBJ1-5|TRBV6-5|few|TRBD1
CASRRTGNNQPQHF
TGTGCCAGCAGACGGACAGGTAACAATCAGCCCCAGCATTTT
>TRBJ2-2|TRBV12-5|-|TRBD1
CASGPGQGLANTGELFF
TGTGCTAGTGGTCCCGGACAGGGACTTGCGAACACCGGGGAGCTGTTTTTT
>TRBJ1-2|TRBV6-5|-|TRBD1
CASRRQGLEVGYTF
TGTGCCAGCAGACGACAGGGCTTAGAAGTAGGCTACACCTTC
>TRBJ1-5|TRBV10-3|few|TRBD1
CAISVGTGDQPQHF
TGTGCCATCAGTGTCGGGACAGGGGATCAGCCCCAGCATTTT
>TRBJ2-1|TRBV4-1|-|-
CASSQDDRGYEQFF
TGCGCCAGCAGCCAAGATGATCGAGGATATGAGCAGTTCTTC
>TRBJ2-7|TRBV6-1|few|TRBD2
CASSYLADDSYEQYF
TGTGCCAGCAGCTATCTAGCGGACGACTCCTACGAGCAGTACTTC
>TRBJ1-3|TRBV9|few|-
CASSASENTIYF
TGTGCCAGCAGCGCGTCTGAGAACACCATATATTTT
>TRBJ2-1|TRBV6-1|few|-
CASVFLPSNEQFF
TGTGCCAGCGTATTCCTTCCCTCCAATGAGCAGTTCTTC
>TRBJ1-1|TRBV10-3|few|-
CAISGQENTEAFF
TGTGCCATCAGTGGACAGGAGAACACTGAAGCTTTCTTT
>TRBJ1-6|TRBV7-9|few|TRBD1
CASSSSAPGQTNSPLHF
TGTGCCAGCAGCTCATCAGCGCCGGGACAGACTAATTCACCCCTCCACTTT
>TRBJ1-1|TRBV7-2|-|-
CASSLDRNTEAFF
TGTGCCAGCAGCTTAGATCGGAACACTGAAGCTTTCTTT
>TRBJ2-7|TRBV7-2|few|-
CASIPGRAENYEQYF
TGTGCCAGCATACCCGGCAGGGCGGAGAACTACGAGCAGTACTTC
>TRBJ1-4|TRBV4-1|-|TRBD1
CASSQPRDRGHKLFF
TGCGCCAGCAGCCAGCCCCGAGACAGGGGGCATAAACTGTTTTTT
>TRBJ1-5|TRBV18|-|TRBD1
CASSPGTDQPQHF
TGTGCCAGCTCGCCAGGGACAGATCAGCCCCAGCATTTT
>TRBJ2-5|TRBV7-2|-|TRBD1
CASSTRTGNQETQYF
TGTGCCAGCAGCACGAGGACAGGGAACCAAGAGACCCAGTACTTC
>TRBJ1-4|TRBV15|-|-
CATSRAPQANEKLFF
TGTGCCACCAGCAGAGCCCCTCAGGCTAATGAAAAACTGTTTTTT
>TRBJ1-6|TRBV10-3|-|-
CAISDGVNSPLHF
TGTGCCATCAGTGACGGGGTTAATTCACCCCTCCACTTT
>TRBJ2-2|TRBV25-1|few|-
CASSDGGRNTGELFF
TGTGCCAGCAGTGATGGTGGGAGGAACACCGGGGAGCTGTTTTTT
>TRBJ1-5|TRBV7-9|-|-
CASSLIGDNQPQHF
TGTGCCAGCAGCCTGATAGGGGACAATCAGCCCCAGCATTTT
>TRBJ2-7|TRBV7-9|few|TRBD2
CASSSGTSPAYEQYF
TGTGCCAGCAGCTCTGGGACTAGTCCGGCCTACGAGCAGTACTTC
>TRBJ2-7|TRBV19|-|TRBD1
CASSRRDSNYEQYF
TGTGCCAGTAGTCGCCGGGACAGCAACTACGAGCAGTACTTC
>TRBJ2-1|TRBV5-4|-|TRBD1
CASSKPGQGADEQFF
TGTGCCAGCAGCAAGCCGGGACAGGGGGCAGATGAGCAGTTCTTC
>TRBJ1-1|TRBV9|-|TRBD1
CASSGGQGRNTEAFF
TGTGCCAGCAGCGGGGGACAGGGGAGAAACACTGAAGCTTTCTTT
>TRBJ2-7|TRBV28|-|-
CASSGPGSNYEQYF
TGTGCCAGCAGTGGGCCAGGGTCGAACTACGAGCAGTACTTC
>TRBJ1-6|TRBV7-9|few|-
CASSAPVRSYNSPLHF
TGTGCCAGCAGCGCACCAGTCCGCTCCTATAATTCACCCCTCCACTTT
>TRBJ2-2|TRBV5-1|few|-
CASSFSGSNTGELFF
TGCGCCAGCAGCTTCTCAGGATCGAACACCGGGGAGCTGTTTTTT
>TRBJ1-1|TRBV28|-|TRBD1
CASSLPGTGVEAFF
TGTGCCAGCAGTTTACCCGGGACAGGCGTTGAAGCTTTCTTT
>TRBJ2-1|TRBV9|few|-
CASSPDRRNEQFF
TGTGCCAGCAGCCCAGACAGGCGGAATGAGCAGTTCTTC
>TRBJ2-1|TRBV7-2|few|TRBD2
CASSPEGLATRLFF
TGTGCCAGCAGCCCCGAGGGACTAGCGACTCGGCTGTTCTTC
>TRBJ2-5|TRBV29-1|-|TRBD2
CSALPSGGSQETQYF
TGCAGCGCCTTACCTAGCGGGGGTTCCCAAGAGACCCAGTACTTC
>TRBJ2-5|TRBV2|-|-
CASRRLVPETQYF
TGTGCCAGCAGGCGACTAGTTCCCGAGACCCAGTACTTC
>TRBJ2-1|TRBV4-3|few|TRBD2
CASSPGGRDEQFF
TGCGCCAGCAGCCCGGGGGGTCGCGATGAGCAGTTCTTC
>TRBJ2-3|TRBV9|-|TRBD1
CASSKSRDRGRKGSDTQYF
TGTGCCAGCAGCAAATCCCGGGACAGGGGGCGAAAGGGGTCAGATACGCAGTATTTT
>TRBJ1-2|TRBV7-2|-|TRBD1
CASSYGRDRDGYTF
TGTGCCAGCAGCTACGGGCGGGACAGGGATGGCTACACCTTC